Below, 25 T cell receptor beta chains from the same sample are listed, as sequenced in a study of CD8+ T cells in alopecia areata. RNA extraction and reverse transcription yielded cDNA as sequencing template. Repertoires were generated with immunoSEQ multiplex PCR, while TCRdb's copy carries only in-frame clones and drops some. The sample records 100,000 to 150,000 clones, roughly 68% being singletons. Source material: CD4+ T cells sorted from blood. These receptors all come from a human donor in good health.

The V gene is TRBV19, the J gene TRBJ1-2; 8 bases map to TRBD1. Germline-derived CDR1 and CDR2 are LNHDA and SQIVND (reference sequence). Losses at the gene ends were 6 bases for V and 8 bases for J; bases not matched to a gene: 8. The length of the CDR3 is 13 residues. The DNA for the CDR3 is TGTGCCAGTAGGAACAGGGGGTCAGAGGGCTACACCTTC. This sequence encodes CASRNRGSEGYTF.

The V gene is TRBV29-1, the J gene TRBJ1-2; 12 bases are shared with TRBD1. CDR1 and CDR2 from the germline V gene are SQVTM and ANQGSEA. There are 14 residues in the CDR3. V lost 6 bases, J lost 4 bases, and 6 bases stayed unmatched. The CDR3 DNA is TGCAGCGTGAACCCGGGACAGGGGGCCTATGGCTACACCTTC. Translated: CSVNPGQGAYGYTF.

The chain recombines TRBV30 with TRBJ2-3; 9 bases agree with TRBD2. Germline CDR1 reads GTSNPN; CDR2 reads SVGIG (reference sequence). Trimming cost V 2 bases and J 4 bases; bases outside gene matches: 10. The CDR3 runs to 16 residues. The CDR3 coding sequence is TGTGCCTGGAGTAGCGGGGGGCACCCAAACGCAGATACGCAGTATTTT. Translating gives CAWSSGGHPNADTQYF.

This sequence joins TRBV29-1 and TRBJ2-3; D ambiguous. Germline V gene sequence: CDR1 SQVTM, CDR2 ANQGSEA. V was pared by 2 bases and J by 2 bases, with 8 bases between. The length of the CDR3 is 13 residues. The DNA for the CDR3 is TGCAGCGTTGAAAAGACTTACACAGATACGCAGTATTTT. Protein: CSVEKTYTDTQYF.

The chain joins TRBV4-1 to TRBJ2-4; either TRBD1 or TRBD2 may supply D (5 bases each). This CDR3 contains 16 residues. Trimming cost V 6 bases and J 8 bases, with 23 bases left between them. CDR1 and CDR2 (germline): MGHRA, YSYEKL. CDR3 in amino acids: CASSQSGVGVADIQYF. The DNA for the CDR3 is TGCGCCAGCAGTCAGAGCGGTGTGGGGGTGGCGGACATTCAGTACTTC.

This clone came up a few times. Here the CDR3 DNA reads TGTGCCAGCAGTTTAACGCCGAACCAAGAGACCCAGTACTTC. It specifies CASSLTPNQETQYF. The V gene is TRBV28, the J gene TRBJ2-5, with D hard to call. CDR3 size: 14 residues. Trimming removed 2 bases at V and 0 bases at J, with 7 bases between. Germline-derived CDR1 and CDR2 are MDHEN and SYDVKM.

This chain uses TRBV30 with TRBJ1-4, with 8 bases that match TRBD1. From germline, CDR1 is GTSNPN and CDR2 SVGIG (reference sequence). The V and J ends lost 2 bases and 8 bases, in that order; junction bases with no gene match: 10. The CDR3 runs 15 residues. The CDR3 nucleotides read TGTGCCTGGAGTACCCGGACAGGGTCTGGGGAAAAACTGTTTTTT. This codes for CAWSTRTGSGEKLFF.

The V call is TRBV4-1, the J call TRBJ2-3; TRBD1 aligns across 7 bases. CDR1 is MGHRA, CDR2 YSYEKL, per germline. The CDR3 covers 18 residues. Trimming at V came to 1 base and at J to 2 bases, leaving 12 bases not matched to a gene. The DNA for the CDR3 is TGCGCCAGCAGCCAAGGACGGGCAAGGGGGCCTAACACAGATACGCAGTATTTT. Its protein is CASSQGRARGPNTDTQYF.

The gene calls are TRBV6-5 and TRBJ2-3, with D perhaps matching TRBD2 (5 bases). V dropped 8 bases and J dropped 2 bases, with 17 bases sitting between them. Germline CDR1 reads MNHEY; CDR2 reads SVGAGI. CDR3 size: 15 residues. The DNA for the CDR3 is TGTGCCAGCGGGAAAATAGGGAGACTCACAGATACGCAGTATTTT. The encoded protein is CASGKIGRLTDTQYF.

There are a few counts of this clone. The chain employs TRBV4-1 and TRBJ2-1; 8 bases match TRBD2. Germline lookup yields CDR1 MGHRA and CDR2 YSYEKL. The CDR3 extends over 17 amino acids. V shed 3 bases, J shed 7 bases, and the junction held 14 bases outside the gene matches. The CDR3 region has the DNA TGCGCCAGCAGCCAGATGTGGGGACTAGGCCCGGGTAATGAGCAGTTCTTC. This encodes CASSQMWGLGPGNEQFF.

The genes are TRBV29-1 and TRBJ2-7; a possible D gene is TRBD2 (7 bases). Per the germline V gene, CDR1 is SQVTM and CDR2 is ANQGSEA. V was clipped by 6 bases and J by 4 bases, with 16 bases between them. The CDR3 length is 13 residues. CDR3 nucleotide sequence: TGCAGCGTATCCGGGGGGCAGATTTACGAGCAGTACTTC. It yields the protein CSVSGGQIYEQYF.

The sample holds a few counts of this clone. The chain recombines TRBV7-2 with TRBJ2-5, with TRBD2 as a possible D gene (5 bases). The CDR3 has 14 amino acids. Per the germline V gene, CDR1 is SGHTA and CDR2 is FQGNSA. The V end lost 3 bases, the J end lost 5 bases, and 13 bases lay between the germline ends. CDR3 sequence reads: CASSFQPRGETQYF. CDR3 coding DNA: TGTGCCAGCAGCTTTCAGCCTAGAGGGGAGACCCAGTACTTC.

V is TRBV6-5 and J is TRBJ2-5; D may correspond to TRBD1 or TRBD2 (6 bases each). V lost 6 bases and J lost 6, with 20 bases in between. The germline CDR1 and CDR2 sequences are MNHEY and SVGAGI. There are 15 residues in the CDR3. The chain's CDR3 is CASRTGTGRQQTQYF. In nucleotides, the CDR3 is TGTGCCAGCAGAACAGGGACTGGACGTCAGCAGACCCAGTACTTC.

The J gene is TRBJ2-7, the V gene TRBV19; 8 nucleotides match TRBD2. CDR3 length equals 16 residues. Looked up from germline, CDR1 is LNHDA and CDR2 is SQIVND (reference sequence). V dropped 5 bases and J dropped 2; count of bases not matched to a gene: 11. The CDR3 loop is CASSLRWGGGPYEQYF. The CDR3 region has the DNA TGTGCCAGTAGTCTCCGATGGGGCGGGGGGCCCTACGAGCAGTACTTC.

The table lists this clone with a few counts. The chain couples TRBV30 to TRBJ2-1; 10 nucleotides line up with TRBD2. The trim removed 3 bases at V and 6 bases at J, leaving 5 bases unmatched. Germline values: CDR1 GTSNPN, CDR2 SVGIG (reference sequence). CDR3 length equals 14 residues. The CDR3 nucleotides read TGTGCCTGGAGAGGGACTAGCGTAGTCAATGAGCAGTTCTTC. It translates to CAWRGTSVVNEQFF.

This rearrangement joins TRBV30 to TRBJ2-3; the match to TRBD2 covers 7 bases. The CDR3 spans 11 residues. V shed 3 bases, J shed 8 bases, and the junction held 2 bases outside the gene matches. Germline CDR1 and CDR2: GTSNPN and SVGIG (reference sequence). This chain's CDR3 is CAWSSGGTQYF. The CDR3 DNA is TGTGCCTGGAGCTCGGGGGGTACGCAGTATTTT.

This clone occurred a few times. The V call is TRBV29-1, the J call TRBJ2-4; D might be TRBD2 (5 bases). The CDR3 totals 11 residues. Germline loops: CDR1 SQVTM, CDR2 ANQGSEA. Trimming removed 0 bases at V and 14 bases at J, with 11 bases between. The DNA for the CDR3 is TGCAGCGTTGAAGAACGGGATAAGGAGTACTTC. This translates into CSVEERDKEYF.

The CDR3 reads CAGAKDRHNEQFF. The DNA of the CDR3 is TGTGCCGGCGCTAAGGACAGGCACAATGAGCAGTTCTTC. The chain uses TRBV7-2 and TRBJ2-1; 7 bases fit TRBD1. The CDR3 sequence is 13 residues long. CDR1 and CDR2 from the germline V gene are SGHTA and FQGNSA. The V gene end was trimmed by 11 bases and the J gene end by 5 bases; junction bases not matched to a gene: 9.

This clone was seen a few times. The sample has other DNA sequences that encode this CDR3 too. The chain is built from TRBV5-1 and TRBJ1-1; no definite D call. This CDR3 has 13 amino acids. Trimming took off 0 bases at V and 0 bases at J, with 3 bases between the two ends. Germline values: CDR1 SGHRS, CDR2 YFSETQ. CDR3 protein: CASSLVVNTEAFF. CDR3 nucleotide sequence: TGCGCCAGCAGCTTGGTAGTGAACACTGAAGCTTTCTTT.

This chain joins TRBV5-4 and TRBJ2-5; D is uncertain. The CDR3 is 12 amino acids. Germline assignment: CDR1 SGHNT and CDR2 YYREEE (reference sequence). With 0 bases removed from V and 5 bases from J, the gap between germline ends came to 5 bases. The chain's CDR3 is CASSLVGETQYF. CDR3 coding DNA: TGTGCCAGCAGCTTGGTCGGGGAGACCCAGTACTTC.

J is TRBJ1-6 and V is TRBV19; D is uncertain. With 6 bases removed from V and 9 bases from J, the gap between germline ends came to 6 bases. The CDR3 is made up of 11 amino acids. Germline-derived CDR1 and CDR2 are LNHDA and SQIVND (reference sequence). The CDR3 is CASSGGSPLHF. The CDR3 bases are TGTGCCAGTAGCGGCGGTTCACCCCTCCACTTT. The complete variable domain, with remaining parts taken from reference TRBV19 and TRBJ1-6, reads DGGITQSPKYLFRKEGQNVTLSCEQNLNHDAMYWYRQDPGQGLRLIYYSQIVNDFQKGDIAEGYSVSREKKESFPLTVTSAQKNPTAFYLCASSGGSPLHFGNGTRLTVT.

This rearrangement joins TRBV4-1 to TRBJ2-1; the D gene is possibly TRBD2 (5 bases). This CDR3 contains 16 residues. The V end was cut by 2 bases, the J end by 0 bases, with 11 bases between. Germline CDR1 MGHRA, CDR2 YSYEKL. CDR3 nucleotide sequence: TGCGCCAGCAGCCAATCTCCGGCGGGCTCCTACAATGAGCAGTTCTTC. This gives the protein CASSQSPAGSYNEQFF.

V is TRBV25-1 and J is TRBJ2-5; D might be TRBD1 or TRBD2, each matching 7 bases. CDR1 is MGHDK and CDR2 is SYGVNS in the germline V gene. The CDR3 loop spans 13 amino acids. V dropped 8 bases and J dropped 2 bases, with 12 bases sitting between them. The chain's CDR3 is CASPGGGQETQYF. The CDR3 DNA sequence: TGTGCCAGCCCAGGGGGGGGACAAGAGACCCAGTACTTC.

The V and J genes are TRBV11-2 and TRBJ1-4; D is ambiguous. CDR3 length equals 15 residues. Germline loops: CDR1 SGHAT, CDR2 FQNNGV. Trimming took 1 base from V and 13 from J, leaving 19 bases between them. As DNA, the CDR3 is TGTGCCAGCAGCTTAGGAAGGTCGGCCCGGGGAGGACTGTTTTTT. It is translated as CASSLGRSARGGLFF.

The count of this clone is one. This CDR3 reads CASSRQGGEKLFF. CDR3 nucleotide sequence: TGCGCCAGCAGCCGTCAGGGCGGTGAAAAACTGTTTTTT. The chain combines TRBV4-1 with TRBJ1-4; possibly TRBD1 for D (5 bases). The CDR3 runs to 13 residues. Looked up from germline, CDR1 is MGHRA and CDR2 is YSYEKL. V was trimmed by 4 bases and J by 7 bases, leaving 10 bases between them.